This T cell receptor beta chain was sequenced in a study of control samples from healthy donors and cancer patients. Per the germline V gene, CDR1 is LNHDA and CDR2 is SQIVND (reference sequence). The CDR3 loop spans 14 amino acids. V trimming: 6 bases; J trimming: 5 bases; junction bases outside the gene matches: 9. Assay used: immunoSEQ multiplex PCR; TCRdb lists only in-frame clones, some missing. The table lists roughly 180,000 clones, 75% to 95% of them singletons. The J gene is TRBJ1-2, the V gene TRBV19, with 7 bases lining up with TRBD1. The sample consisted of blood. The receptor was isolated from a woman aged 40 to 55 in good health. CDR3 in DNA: TGTGCCAGTAGGCAGAACAGGGGAATTTATGGCTACACCTTC. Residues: CASRQNRGIYGYTF.